These 32 T cell receptor beta chains were sequenced from one sample in a study of blood T cell repertoires in COVID-19. Sequencing was performed with immunoSEQ multiplex PCR; in TCRdb, only in-frame clones are kept and a portion is missing. The table shows a few hundred thousand clones, with roughly 89% occurring only once. The sample was PBMCs or T cells enriched from blood (not recorded which). The receptors here all came from a young woman with acute COVID-19.

This clone was counted a single time. The chain has TRBV27 and TRBJ2-6; D is unresolved. This CDR3 has 15 residues. V lost 3 bases to trimming and J lost 2 bases, with 8 bases between them. CDR1 and CDR2 (germline): MNHEY, SMNVEV (reference sequence). The CDR3 bases are TGTGCCAGCAGTTTTATTCGGGCTGGGGCCAACGTCCTGACTTTC. Its protein is CASSFIRAGANVLTF.

The V and J genes are TRBV30 and TRBJ1-1; TRBD1 might be the D (5 bases). Trimming took 3 bases from V and 2 from J, leaving 13 bases between them. CDR3 length: 14 amino acids. The germline V gene encodes CDR1 GTSNPN and CDR2 SVGIG (reference sequence). CDR3 residues: CAWRGPQANTEAFF. The CDR3, as DNA: TGTGCCTGGAGGGGGCCGCAGGCTAACACTGAAGCTTTCTTT. The whole variable domain, remainder taken from reference TRBV30 and TRBJ1-1, is SQTIHQWPATLVQPVGSPLSLECTVEGTSNPNLYWYRQAAGRGLQLLFYSVGIGQISSEVPQNLSASRPQDRQFILSSKKLLLSDSGFYLCAWRGPQANTEAFFGQGTRLTVV.

The J gene is TRBJ1-1, the V gene TRBV19, with D maybe TRBD1 (6 bases). The germline V gene has CDR1 LNHDA and CDR2 SQIVND (reference sequence). This CDR3 region has 14 residues. Trimming shortened V by 5 bases and J by 4 bases, and 14 bases separated the two germline ends. In DNA form, the CDR3 reads TGTGCCAGTAGTGTCACAGGGCTGGCCACTGAAGCTTTCTTT. Protein product: CASSVTGLATEAFF.

The rearrangement uses TRBV9 and TRBJ1-4; the D gene is possibly TRBD1 (5 bases). This CDR3 has 14 amino acids. CDR1 is SGDLS, CDR2 YYNGEE, per germline. V was trimmed by 3 bases and J by 8 bases, leaving 14 bases between them. The CDR3 loop reads CASSDDRGSEKLFF. DNA for the CDR3: TGTGCCAGCAGCGACGACAGAGGAAGCGAAAAACTGTTTTTT.

V is TRBV19 and J is TRBJ2-3, with D hard to call. The V gene lost 1 base and the J gene lost 4 bases, with 9 bases spanning the gap. The length of the CDR3 is 14 residues. Germline loops: CDR1 LNHDA, CDR2 SQIVND (reference sequence). CDR3 region: CASSIGVGPDTQYF. The DNA for the CDR3 is TGTGCCAGTAGTATAGGGGTTGGGCCAGATACGCAGTATTTT.

This clone is a singleton in its sample. V usage is TRBV6-5 and J usage is TRBJ1-5; TRBD1 aligns across 7 bases. The CDR3 runs to 15 residues. In germline, CDR1 is MNHEY, CDR2 SVGAGI. V lost 7 bases and J lost 0; bases outside the gene matches: 6. The CDR3 sequence: CASTGQADSNQPQHF. CDR3 nucleotides: TGTGCCAGCACAGGACAGGCCGATAGCAATCAGCCCCAGCATTTT.

The genes are TRBV7-3 and TRBJ2-2; D might be TRBD2 (6 bases). Germline CDR1 reads SGHTA; CDR2 reads FQGTGA. The CDR3 covers 18 residues. Trimming removed 4 bases at V and 0 bases at J, with 18 bases between. The CDR3 is CASSSIGAGTANTGELFF. Here the CDR3 DNA reads TGTGCCAGCAGCTCGATTGGAGCGGGTACCGCGAACACCGGGGAGCTGTTTTTT.

The chain combines TRBV4-1 with TRBJ2-7, with TRBD1 matching 9 bases. Trimming cost V 8 bases and J 1 base; bases outside gene matches: 6. Germline CDR1 is MGHRA and CDR2 is YSYEKL. The CDR3 loop spans 14 amino acids. Here the CDR3 reads CASGRDRVSYEQYF. The CDR3 DNA sequence: TGCGCCAGCGGCCGGGACAGGGTATCCTACGAGCAGTACTTC.

The chain joins TRBV5-4 to TRBJ1-1; a possible D gene is TRBD1 (6 bases). The germline V gene has CDR1 SGHNT and CDR2 YYREEE (reference sequence). V lost 0 bases to trimming and J lost 3 bases, with 12 bases between them. This CDR3 has 15 residues. CDR3 sequence: CASSLDRAEDTEAFF. The CDR3 nucleotides read TGTGCCAGCAGCTTGGACAGGGCGGAAGACACTGAAGCTTTCTTT.

This clone was detected only a few times. The junction departs from the called germline gene at one end, perhaps through a read error. The genes are TRBV7-7 and TRBJ2-2; 12 nucleotides line up with TRBD2. The CDR3 runs 17 residues. Germline CDR1 is SSHAT and CDR2 is FNYEAQ (reference sequence). The CDR3 DNA sequence: TGTGCTAGCAGCAACATCGGCCTAGCGGGAGGGACCGGGGAGCTGTTTTTT. Translating it yields CASSNIGLAGGTGELFF. Looking up the rest from reference TRBV7-7 and TRBJ2-2 gives the full variable domain: GAGVSQSPRYKVTKRGQDVTLRCDPISSHATLYWYQQALGQGPEFLTYFNYEAQPDKSGLPSDRFSAERPEGSISTLTIQRTEQRDSAMYRCASSNIGLAGGTGELFFGEGSRLTVL.

The genes are TRBV18 and TRBJ1-3; D is undetermined. The V gene's germline CDR1 is KGHSH and CDR2 LQKENI. The CDR3 is 16 amino acids. The ends were cut back, 3 bases at V and 0 bases at J, with 12 bases in the middle. CDR3 loop: CASSPPNQSSGNTIYF. The CDR3 DNA sequence: TGTGCCAGCTCACCCCCTAATCAAAGCTCTGGAAACACCATATATTTT. The variable domain in full, with the rest retrieved from reference TRBV18 and TRBJ1-3, is NAGVMQNPRHLVRRRGQEARLRCSPMKGHSHVYWYRQLPEEGLKFMVYLQKENIIDESGMPKERFSAEFPKEGPSILRIQQVVRGDSAAYFCASSPPNQSSGNTIYFGEGSWLTVV.

This rearrangement joins TRBV11-3 to TRBJ2-5; the D gene is possibly TRBD1 (5 bases). The germline V and J ends were trimmed by 5 bases and 1 base, with 14 bases remaining between them. The germline CDR1 and CDR2 sequences are SGHNT and YENEEA. CDR3 length equals 15 residues. The chain's CDR3 is CASSPDNLIQETQYF. The CDR3 DNA reads as TGTGCCAGCAGCCCGGACAACTTAATCCAAGAGACCCAGTACTTC.

V gene TRBV27 combines with J gene TRBJ1-1; D call uncertain. V shed 5 bases and J shed 6 bases, with 7 bases lying between them. Germline-derived CDR1 and CDR2 are MNHEY and SMNVEV (reference sequence). This CDR3 has 11 amino acids. Written as DNA, the CDR3 is TGTGCCAGCAGTGACAAGGCTGAAGCTTTCTTT. Translation: CASSDKAEAFF.

The rearrangement uses TRBV27 and TRBJ1-2; 7 nucleotides agree with TRBD1. Germline V gene lookup returns CDR1 MNHEY and CDR2 SMNVEV (reference sequence). This CDR3 has 15 residues. V shed 6 bases, J shed 2 bases, and the junction held 9 bases outside the gene matches. The CDR3 is CASSDLGTANYGYTF. CDR3 coding DNA: TGTGCCAGCAGCGATCTGGGGACAGCGAACTATGGCTACACCTTC.

The chain joins TRBV3-1 (or the pseudogene TRBV3-2) to TRBJ1-4, with TRBD1 identical over 7 bases. Germline V gives CDR1 LGHDT, CDR2 YNNKEL (reference sequence). The junction had 11 bases not matched to a gene; V was cut back by 5 bases and J by 8 bases. This CDR3 is built from 15 residues. The CDR3 reads CASSVRTGFTEKLFF. In nucleotides, the CDR3 is TGTGCCAGCAGCGTTCGGACAGGATTTACGGAAAAACTGTTTTTT.

V and J are TRBV7-9 and TRBJ2-7, with D possibly being TRBD2 (5 bases). CDR3 size: 13 residues. Trimming left V 7 bases short and J 7 bases short, with 17 bases between. Germline V gives CDR1 SEHNR, CDR2 FQNEAQ (reference sequence). Written as DNA, the CDR3 is TGTGCCAGCACCCTTGGGAGCAAGGAGGAGCAGTACTTC. This encodes CASTLGSKEEQYF.

V and J are TRBV6-5 and TRBJ2-1, with 12 bases lining up with TRBD2. With 11 bases clipped from V and 4 bases from J, the junction kept 6 bases outside the gene matches. The CDR3 is made up of 14 amino acids. CDR1 MNHEY and CDR2 SVGAGI come from the germline V gene. The CDR3 loop is CAGETSGGYNEQFF. CDR3 sequence (DNA): TGTGCCGGGGAGACTAGCGGGGGATACAATGAGCAGTTCTTC.

This chain joins TRBV2 and TRBJ1-5; 7 nucleotides match TRBD1. The CDR3 sequence is 14 residues long. V gave up 7 bases and J gave up 1 base; unmatched junction bases: 4. Germline loops: CDR1 SNHLY, CDR2 FYNNEI. CDR3 nucleotides: TGTGCCAGCATACAGGGGATGAGCAATCAGCCCCAGCATTTT. The encoded protein is CASIQGMSNQPQHF.

V gene TRBV29-1 combines with J gene TRBJ2-1; 7 nucleotides align to TRBD2. In germline, CDR1 is SQVTM, CDR2 ANQGSEA. V lost 5 bases to trimming and J lost 8 bases; unmatched junction nucleotides: 9. The CDR3 extends over 13 amino acids. The DNA of the CDR3 is TGCAGCGTTTCCGCGGGAGAGGTGGATGAGCAGTTCTTC. Translated, it gives CSVSAGEVDEQFF.

The chain recombines TRBV6-5 with TRBJ1-5; D unclear. V dropped 6 bases and J dropped 9 bases, with 15 bases sitting between them. The germline V gene has CDR1 MNHEY and CDR2 SVGAGI. This CDR3 is built from 13 residues. This chain's CDR3 is CASRAREFGPQHF. CDR3 nucleotide sequence: TGTGCCAGCAGAGCACGGGAGTTTGGGCCCCAGCATTTT.

The CDR3 reads CASSFRAGAVDTQYF. DNA of the CDR3: TGTGCCAGCAGCTTTCGAGCGGGAGCCGTAGATACGCAGTATTTT. The V and J genes are TRBV7-2 and TRBJ2-3, with 8 bases aligning to TRBD2. The CDR3 has 15 residues. After removal of 3 bases from V and 5 bases from J, the junction contained 7 bases not matched to a gene. Germline V gives CDR1 SGHTA, CDR2 FQGNSA. The full variable domain, in which reference TRBV7-2 and TRBJ2-3 provide the parts outside the CDR3, is GAGVSQSPSNKVTEKGKDVELRCDPISGHTALYWYRQSLGQGLEFLIYFQGNSAPDKSGLPSDRFSAERTGGSVSTLTIQRTQQEDSAVYLCASSFRAGAVDTQYFGPGTRLTVL.

The J gene is TRBJ1-2, the V gene TRBV25-1; weak D call: TRBD1 (5 bases). Trimming removed 3 bases at V and 8 bases at J, with 19 bases between. The CDR3 runs 15 residues. CDR1 and CDR2 (germline): MGHDK, SYGVNS. This chain's CDR3 is CASSDPRDFLGGYTF. The CDR3 DNA reads TGTGCCAGCAGTGACCCCCGGGACTTCCTCGGGGGCTACACCTTC.

J is TRBJ2-7 and V is TRBV29-1, with 7 bases aligning to TRBD1. The ends lost 7 bases at V and 2 bases at J; junction bases unmatched: 5. The CDR3 spans 12 residues. The germline CDR1 and CDR2 sequences are SQVTM and ANQGSEA. CDR3 in DNA: TGCAGCGCCGGGACAGAGACCTACGAGCAGTACTTC. Its protein is CSAGTETYEQYF.

V gene TRBV27 combines with J gene TRBJ2-6, with a possible D match to TRBD2 (5 bases). Germline V gives CDR1 MNHEY, CDR2 SMNVEV (reference sequence). Trimming took off 5 bases at V and 4 bases at J, with 15 bases between the two ends. The CDR3 spans 16 residues. The CDR3 sequence: CASSPLGGSGANVLTF. CDR3 DNA: TGTGCCAGCAGTCCTCTAGGAGGAAGCGGGGCCAACGTCCTGACTTTC. The complete variable domain, with remaining parts taken from reference TRBV27 and TRBJ2-6, reads EAQVTQNPRYLITVTGKKLTVTCSQNMNHEYMSWYRQDPGLGLRQIYYSMNVEVTDKGDVPEGYKVSRKEKRNFPLILESPSPNQTSLYFCASSPLGGSGANVLTFGAGSRLTVL.

Comments on this clone: At one boundary the junction diverges from the germline segment, which might be a read error. The chain is built from TRBV10-3 and TRBJ1-2, with 8 bases that match TRBD1. The germline CDR1 and CDR2 sequences are ENHRY and SYGVKD. This CDR3 is built from 18 residues. The CDR3 nucleotides read TGTGCCATCAGTGAGTCTCAGGGGGCCAGCCCGGACGCCTTAACAATCGCCTTC. It encodes CAISESQGASPDALTIAF.

The gene calls are TRBV11-2 and TRBJ1-2, with 7 bases fitting TRBD1. V lost 5 bases to trimming and J lost 0 bases; unmatched junction nucleotides: 6. Germline V gene lookup returns CDR1 SGHAT and CDR2 FQNNGV. This CDR3 spans 15 amino acids. The CDR3 is CASSRGQASNYGYTF. The CDR3 nucleotides are TGTGCCAGCAGCCGAGGACAGGCTTCTAACTATGGCTACACCTTC.

The CDR3 spells CATIPVSGYGYTF. The CDR3 DNA reads TGTGCCACCATTCCGGTCTCGGGCTATGGCTACACCTTC. The chain employs TRBV24-1 and TRBJ1-2; D is unclear. V was cut by 8 bases and J by 4 bases, with 13 bases left in between. The CDR3 runs to 13 residues. Germline CDR1 KGHDR, CDR2 SFDVKD.

The J gene is TRBJ1-6, the V gene TRBV2; 8 bases map to TRBD1. V lost 1 base and J lost 7; bases outside the gene matches: 3. The CDR3 spans 15 residues. Per germline, CDR1 SNHLY and CDR2 FYNNEI. DNA of the CDR3: TGTGCCAGCAGTGAAGGAACAGGGGGAAATTCACCCCTCCACTTT. It encodes CASSEGTGGNSPLHF.

The chain carries TRBV5-1 and TRBJ1-1; perhaps TRBD1 as D (5 bases). Germline CDR1 reads SGHRS; CDR2 reads YFSETQ. Trimming cost V 1 base and J 2 bases, with 12 bases left between them. CDR3 length: 15 amino acids. The CDR3 region is CASSLSTGGNTEAFF. CDR3 nucleotide sequence: TGCGCCAGCAGCTTGTCTACGGGGGGTAACACTGAAGCTTTCTTT.

V is TRBV11-2 and J is TRBJ1-1, with 9 positions matching TRBD1. Germline V gene sequence: CDR1 SGHAT, CDR2 FQNNGV. The CDR3 is 15 residues long. J was trimmed by 1 base and V by 4 bases; bases with no gene match: 4. CDR3 region: CASSSQGAPNTEAFF. CDR3 DNA: TGTGCCAGCAGCTCACAGGGGGCCCCGAACACTGAAGCTTTCTTT.

The genes are TRBV4-2 and TRBJ2-7, with TRBD2 as a possible D gene (6 bases). The V gene lost 0 bases and the J gene lost 3 bases, with 12 bases spanning the gap. CDR1 LGHNA and CDR2 YNFKEQ come from the germline V gene. This CDR3 is 15 amino acids long. CDR3 sequence (DNA): TGTGCCAGCAGCCAAGAAGCGGGTAACTTCTACGAGCAGTACTTC. It is translated as CASSQEAGNFYEQYF.

Of note for this clone: At the DNA level, this CDR3 is encoded by other sequences in the same sample as well. The V gene is TRBV27, the J gene TRBJ1-6; D gene ambiguous. Germline CDR1 is MNHEY and CDR2 is SMNVEV (reference sequence). This CDR3 region has 12 residues. Trimming shortened V by 6 bases and J by 7 bases, and 7 bases separated the two germline ends. DNA of the CDR3: TGTGCCAGCAGGACGGGGAATTCACCCCTCCACTTT. It specifies CASRTGNSPLHF.